This passage covers 32 T cell receptor beta chains from one sample sequenced in a study of T cell repertoires in cytomegalovirus infection (dated by TCRdb to the late 2010s). TCRdb records Illumina HiSeq 1500 as the sequencer. Starting from the raw public reads, TCRdb applied fastp trimming at Q25, assembled clones with MiXCR and retained in-frame beta chains. Identical CDR3 proteins give one entry, which carries the most common genes and DNA. This sample is represented by over 250,000 distinct CDR3 sequences; roughly 25% of them were singletons. The ten most abundant clones make up about 14% of the sample. The specimen was PBMCs. These receptors were taken from a human donor in good health (CMV status not recorded). Some clones in this sample may be carry-over from other donors' samples.

This clonotype occurred a few times. V usage is TRBV6-2 or TRBV6-3 and J usage is TRBJ2-1; weak D call: TRBD2 (5 bases). The V and J ends lost 5 bases and 8 bases respectively, with 13 bases between them. This CDR3 has 13 amino acids. Germline V lookup: CDR1 MNHEY, CDR2 SVGEGT. In DNA, the CDR3 is TGTGCCAGCAGTAAATCATTCGGGGATGAGCAGTTCTTC. Protein: CASSKSFGDEQFF.

This clonotype has a handful of counts. V gene TRBV20-1 combines with J gene TRBJ1-1, with D unclear. The CDR3 length is 12 residues. V lost 5 bases and J lost 2, with 9 bases in between. The germline V gene encodes CDR1 DFQATT and CDR2 SNEGSKA (reference sequence). CDR3 nucleotide sequence: TGCAGTGCTCCCCGCGGCAACACTGAAGCTTTCTTT. Translating gives CSAPRGNTEAFF.

This chain's CDR3 is CASSLAPGLWYEQYF. The DNA for the CDR3 is TGTGCCAGCAGCTTGGCCCCAGGGCTTTGGTACGAGCAGTACTTC. This chain links TRBV5-5 with TRBJ2-7; D is perhaps TRBD1 (5 bases). Germline V gives CDR1 SGHKS, CDR2 YYEKEE (reference sequence). Trimming left V 0 bases short and J 4 bases short, with 14 bases between. The CDR3 is made up of 15 amino acids.

The chain is built from TRBV12-3 or TRBV12-4 and TRBJ1-4; 7 bases fit TRBD1. The V and J ends lost 7 bases and 0 bases, in that order; junction bases with no gene match: 5. CDR3 length equals 15 residues. As DNA, the CDR3 is TGTGCCAGCACCCTAGGGGGCACAACTAATGAAAAACTGTTTTTT. Translating gives CASTLGGTTNEKLFF.

This clonotype was seen more than once but under ten times. The chain has TRBV12-3 or TRBV12-4 and TRBJ1-5; possible D gene TRBD1, 5 bases. Trimming removed 4 bases from V and 6 bases from J, with 10 bases in between. This CDR3 region has 13 residues. DNA for the CDR3: TGTGCCAGCAGTTCCCGGGGGTCTCAGCCCCAGCATTTT. Its protein product is CASSSRGSQPQHF.

This clonotype was found many times. The J gene is TRBJ2-1, the V gene TRBV7-6; 14 bases fit TRBD2. V lost 5 bases, J lost 10 bases, and 10 bases stayed unmatched. Germline lookup yields CDR1 SGHVS and CDR2 FNYEAQ. The CDR3 sequence is 16 residues long. CDR3 sequence: CASSPPGLAGVEEQFF. DNA of the CDR3: TGTGCCAGCAGCCCGCCGGGACTAGCGGGGGTAGAGGAGCAGTTCTTC.

This clonotype has only a few counts. The V gene is TRBV6-1, the J gene TRBJ2-2; possible D gene TRBD2, 6 bases. This CDR3 is 15 amino acids long. V was cut by 3 bases and J by 5 bases, with 13 bases left in between. The germline gives CDR1 MNHNS, CDR2 SASEGT. The CDR3 loop is CASSDVLAQTGELFF. CDR3 in DNA: TGTGCCAGCAGTGACGTACTAGCACAGACCGGGGAGCTGTTTTTT.

This clonotype was detected a few times. The chain is built from TRBV5-6 and TRBJ1-1; a possible D gene is TRBD1 (5 bases). Germline CDR1 is SGHDT and CDR2 is YYEEEE. V lost 0 bases and J lost 0, with 9 bases in between. The CDR3 sequence is 15 residues long. This chain's CDR3 is CASSLVQDMNTEAFF. CDR3 sequence (DNA): TGTGCCAGCAGCTTGGTACAGGACATGAACACTGAAGCTTTCTTT.

This clonotype was recorded at least ten times. The rearrangement links TRBV4-1 to TRBJ1-2; D call uncertain. The CDR3 sequence is 14 residues long. V was cut by 0 bases and J by 2 bases, with 7 bases left in between. Looked up from germline, CDR1 is MGHRA and CDR2 is YSYEKL. The CDR3 spells CASSQDFSNYGYTF. As DNA, the CDR3 is TGCGCCAGCAGCCAAGATTTCAGCAACTATGGCTACACCTTC.

The rearrangement joins TRBV28 to TRBJ1-1, with D tentatively TRBD1 (6 bases). V lost 11 bases to trimming and J lost 7 bases, with 20 bases between them. This CDR3 contains 13 residues. Germline V CDR1 and CDR2: MDHEN, SYDVKM. The chain's CDR3 is CAVFGGYLREAFF. The CDR3 region has the DNA TGTGCCGTCTTCGGGGGCTATCTCCGTGAAGCTTTCTTT. Variable domain in full (rest from reference TRBV28 and TRBJ1-1): DVKVTQSSRYLVKRTGEKVFLECVQDMDHENMFWYRQDPGLGLRLIYFSYDVKMKEKGDIPEGYSVSREKKERFSLILESASTNQTSMYLCAVFGGYLREAFFGQGTRLTVV.

CDR3 DNA sequence: TGTGCCACCAGCGGGCGGACAGGGCGCTACGAGCAGTACTTC. It yields the protein CATSGRTGRYEQYF. This chain uses TRBV15 with TRBJ2-7; 8 bases match TRBD1. Germline loops: CDR1 LNHNV, CDR2 YYDKDF (reference sequence). The CDR3 is made up of 14 amino acids. J lost 3 bases, V lost 5 bases, and 6 bases had no gene match.

This chain uses TRBV28 with TRBJ2-3; D perhaps matches TRBD1 (5 bases). Trimming shortened V by 4 bases and J by 6 bases, and 8 bases separated the two germline ends. The CDR3 sequence is 12 residues long. Looked up from germline, CDR1 is MDHEN and CDR2 is SYDVKM. As DNA, the CDR3 is TGTGCCAGCAGTTATGGGGCGGATACGCAGTATTTT. Its protein product is CASSYGADTQYF.

This clonotype was picked up a small number of times. The chain has TRBV30 and TRBJ2-2; 7 bases agree with TRBD2. Per germline, CDR1 GTSNPN and CDR2 SVGIG (reference sequence). Trimming removed 8 bases from V and 4 bases from J; junction bases left unmatched: 19. The CDR3 loop spans 17 amino acids. The CDR3 loop reads CASDRASGLIATGELFF. The CDR3 bases are TGTGCCAGCGACCGGGCTAGCGGACTGATAGCCACCGGGGAGCTGTTTTTT.

The chain employs TRBV29-1 and TRBJ2-2; 10 bases are a match to TRBD1. The V gene end was trimmed by 3 bases and the J gene end by 7 bases; junction bases not matched to a gene: 11. CDR3 size: 16 residues. The germline CDR1 and CDR2 sequences are SQVTM and ANQGSEA. The CDR3 nucleotides are TGCAGCGTTGAGTCTGCGACAGGGGGCGTTGGCGGGGAGCTGTTTTTT. It encodes CSVESATGGVGGELFF.

This clonotype was counted ten times or more. CDR3: CASSPILAPSYNEQFF. CDR3 nucleotide sequence: TGTGCCAGCAGCCCGATACTTGCCCCCTCCTACAATGAGCAGTTCTTC. The chain combines TRBV7-6 with TRBJ2-1; D remains unclear. The CDR3 totals 16 residues. Germline CDR1 SGHVS, CDR2 FNYEAQ. V dropped 5 bases and J dropped 0 bases, with 14 bases sitting between them.

This rearrangement joins TRBV19 to TRBJ2-1; tentative D call: TRBD2 (5 bases). Germline CDR1 and CDR2: LNHDA and SQIVND (reference sequence). Between the trimmed V and J ends, which lost 3 bases and 9 bases, there was a span of 9 bases. CDR3 size: 12 residues. The CDR3 nucleotides read TGTGCCAGTAGTATCCGAGGGCGTGAGCAGTTCTTC. Amino acid sequence: CASSIRGREQFF.

In this sample, this clonotype turned up many times. The V call is TRBV11-2, the J call TRBJ1-3; unclear D gene. CDR1 is SGHAT and CDR2 is FQNNGV in the germline V gene. Trimming took off 5 bases at V and 5 bases at J, with 10 bases between the two ends. The CDR3 spans 13 residues. In DNA, the CDR3 is TGTGCCAGCAGCCCGAATCAACGAAACACCATATATTTT. Translation gives CASSPNQRNTIYF.

There are a few counts of this clonotype. This sequence joins TRBV2 and TRBJ1-4; D ambiguous. Germline assignment: CDR1 SNHLY and CDR2 FYNNEI. Trimming removed 6 bases at V and 0 bases at J, with 11 bases between. The CDR3 is 15 residues long. In DNA form, the CDR3 reads TGTGCCAGCAGGATAGACCGGTCAACTAATGAAAAACTGTTTTTT. Encoded protein: CASRIDRSTNEKLFF. Looking up the rest from reference TRBV2 and TRBJ1-4 gives the full variable domain: EPEVTQTPSHQVTQMGQEVILRCVPISNHLYFYWYRQILGQKVEFLVSFYNNEISEKSEIFDDQFSVERPDGSNFTLKIRSTKLEDSAMYFCASRIDRSTNEKLFFGSGTQLSVL.

The chain employs TRBV6-1 and TRBJ2-7, with 11 bases matching TRBD2. V lost 3 bases and J lost 3; bases outside the gene matches: 4. This CDR3 region has 15 residues. CDR1 is MNHNS, CDR2 SASEGT, per germline. CDR3 DNA sequence: TGTGCCAGCAGTGAGTCGACTAGCGGGATCTACGAGCAGTACTTC. It encodes CASSESTSGIYEQYF.

This clonotype was observed a few times. The chain couples TRBV28 to TRBJ2-5; D is perhaps TRBD1 (6 bases). The V gene lost 5 bases and the J gene lost 1 base, with 11 bases spanning the gap. CDR1 MDHEN and CDR2 SYDVKM come from the germline V gene. This CDR3 is 14 amino acids long. The CDR3 sequence: CASSLGQPQETQYF. In nucleotides, the CDR3 is TGTGCCAGCAGTCTAGGACAGCCCCAAGAGACCCAGTACTTC.

The V gene is TRBV12-3 or TRBV12-4, the J gene TRBJ2-3, with no clear D. The V gene lost 7 bases and the J gene lost 0 bases, with 11 bases spanning the gap. The CDR3 sequence is 14 residues long. CDR3 protein: CASTEMGSTDTQYF. The CDR3 nucleotides are TGTGCCAGCACCGAGATGGGTAGCACAGATACGCAGTATTTT.

This chain connects TRBV11-2 to TRBJ2-3, with D perhaps TRBD1 or TRBD2 (6 bases each). Trimming left V 0 bases short and J 0 bases short, with 13 bases between. The length of the CDR3 is 17 residues. The germline gives CDR1 SGHAT, CDR2 FQNNGV. The CDR3, as DNA: TGTGCCAGCAGCTTAGAGACGGGGGACACTAGCACAGATACGCAGTATTTT. Its translation is CASSLETGDTSTDTQYF.

This clonotype was seen many times. The rearrangement joins TRBV6-1 to TRBJ2-7, with TRBD1 identical over 9 bases. The V segment lost 3 bases and the J segment 7 bases; nucleotides outside the gene matches: 10. Germline V CDR1 and CDR2: MNHNS, SASEGT. The CDR3 loop spans 15 amino acids. CDR3 region: CASSEQTGGSEEQYF. The CDR3 DNA sequence: TGTGCCAGCAGTGAGCAGACAGGGGGGTCGGAAGAGCAGTACTTC.

This clonotype was picked up many times. The gene calls are TRBV7-8 and TRBJ2-7, with TRBD1 matching over 12 bases. The ends lost 4 bases at V and 0 bases at J; junction bases unmatched: 7. This CDR3 spans 17 amino acids. Germline CDR1 and CDR2: SGHVS and FQNEAQ. The CDR3 loop reads CASSSGTGGTSSYEQYF. The CDR3 DNA follows: TGTGCCAGCAGCTCGGGGACAGGGGGCACGAGCTCCTACGAGCAGTACTTC.

This chain connects TRBV7-9 to TRBJ1-1; no firm D call. V was trimmed by 3 bases and J by 10 bases, leaving 18 bases between them. This CDR3 is built from 14 residues. The germline V gene has CDR1 SEHNR and CDR2 FQNEAQ (reference sequence). In nucleotides, the CDR3 is TGTGCCAGCAGCTTTATGACCGTTGAGGACGTAGCTTTCTTT. It yields the protein CASSFMTVEDVAFF. Full variable domain (rest looked up from reference TRBV7-9 and TRBJ1-1): DTGVSQNPRHKITKRGQNVTFRCDPISEHNRLYWYRQTLGQGPEFLTYFQNEAQLEKSRLLSDRFSAERPKGSFSTLEIQRTEQGDSAMYLCASSFMTVEDVAFFGQGTRLTVV.

This clonotype appeared many times. The chain couples TRBV6-2 or TRBV6-3 to TRBJ2-7, with 10 bases that match TRBD2. V lost 6 bases to trimming and J lost 4 bases; unmatched junction nucleotides: 9. Germline assignment: CDR1 MNHEY and CDR2 SVGEGT. This CDR3 has 15 amino acids. CDR3 coding DNA: TGTGCCAGCAGACCTGGACTAGCGGAAGATTACGAGCAGTACTTC. It specifies CASRPGLAEDYEQYF.

This clonotype was seen at least ten times. V is TRBV7-9 and J is TRBJ1-1, with D unresolved. Looked up from germline, CDR1 is SEHNR and CDR2 is FQNEAQ (reference sequence). The CDR3 sequence is 14 residues long. V lost 5 bases and J 0 bases, leaving 10 bases between the germline ends. CDR3: CASSPWTLNTEAFF. For the CDR3, the DNA is TGTGCCAGCAGCCCGTGGACCTTGAACACTGAAGCTTTCTTT.

V and J are TRBV20-1 and TRBJ2-1; 8 positions match TRBD1. Germline values: CDR1 DFQATT, CDR2 SNEGSKA (reference sequence). V shed 0 bases and J 8 bases; nucleotides not matched to a gene: 9. The CDR3 totals 15 residues. CDR3 nucleotide sequence: TGCAGTGCTAGAGATCCGACAGGGGCTGGGGATGAGCAGTTCTTC. It translates to CSARDPTGAGDEQFF.

Ten or more counts support this clonotype. CDR3 coding DNA: TGTGCCAGCAGCTTATCCGGGTGGGATGGCTACACCTTC. Protein sequence: CASSLSGWDGYTF. V gene TRBV7-2 combines with J gene TRBJ1-2, with D uncertain. The V end lost 2 bases, the J end lost 6 bases, and 10 bases lay between the germline ends. Looked up from germline, CDR1 is SGHTA and CDR2 is FQGNSA. The CDR3 has 13 residues. Variable domain in full (rest from reference TRBV7-2 and TRBJ1-2): GAGVSQSPSNKVTEKGKDVELRCDPISGHTALYWYRQSLGQGLEFLIYFQGNSAPDKSGLPSDRFSAERTGGSVSTLTIQRTQQEDSAVYLCASSLSGWDGYTFGSGTRLTVV.

The sample holds many counts of this clonotype. The chain combines TRBV7-2 with TRBJ1-3, with TRBD1 matching 7 bases. The CDR3 spans 14 residues. Trimming cost V 5 bases and J 4 bases; bases outside gene matches: 5. Germline V gene sequence: CDR1 SGHTA, CDR2 FQGNSA. CDR3 DNA sequence: TGTGCCAGCAGCCCCGGGACAGTCGGAAACACCATATATTTT. Translated: CASSPGTVGNTIYF.

This clonotype was seen more than once but under ten times. Mismatch with germline at one junction end may stem from a read error. This chain joins TRBV4-2 and TRBJ2-3, with TRBD1 identical over 7 bases. The CDR3 length is 18 residues. Per the germline V gene, CDR1 is LGHNA and CDR2 is YNFKEQ. CDR3 loop: CASSQLDGVRGSKDTQYF. The DNA for the CDR3 is TGTGCCAGCAGCCAGCTTGACGGGGTCAGGGGGAGCAAAGATACGCAGTATTTT.

The chain couples TRBV5-3 to TRBJ2-1; either TRBD1 or TRBD2 may supply D (5 bases each). TRBV5-3 falls under the ORF class, with uncertain function. CDR3 length: 14 residues. Trimming removed 8 bases from V and 9 bases from J, with 21 bases in between. The chain's CDR3 is CASSPGPPAGEQFF. CDR3 DNA: TGTGCCAGCAGCCCGGGACCCCCTGCGGGTGAGCAGTTCTTC.